Listed below are T cell receptor beta chains from one sample, sequenced in a study of blood T cell repertoires in COVID-19. The assay was immunoSEQ multiplex PCR, and TCRdb's table has in-frame clones only and misses some. The repertoire holds some 320,000 clones, with 70% to 90% as singletons. Sequencing used peripheral blood. All receptors come from a woman aged 50 to 60 who had recovered from COVID-19. Each CDR3 is given with its conserved first and last residue. The D gene is left open where the match is weak. Expanded clones get a size class; other rows say once, few or many, or leave the size out.

TRBJ2-1 | - | 14 | TRBV30 | - | TGTGCCTGGACCCCGCTAAGCTCCTACAATGAGCAGTTCTTC | CAWTPLSSYNEQFF
TRBJ2-5 | - | 11 | TRBV20-1 | - | TGCAGTGTCGTACTACAAGAGACCCAGTACTTC | CSVVLQETQYF
TRBJ1-2 | - | 13 | TRBV2 | TRBD1 | TGTGCCAGGACCGAGGACAGGGAGTTCGGCTACACCTTC | CARTEDREFGYTF
TRBJ1-3 | - | 16 | TRBV5-4 | - | TGTGCCAGCAGCTTGGACACCGGGACAACTGGAAACACCATATATTTT | CASSLDTGTTGNTIYF
TRBJ1-2 | - | 13 | TRBV12-3/TRBV12-4 | - | TGTGCCAGCACCGAAGGCGACAGACGGGGCTACACCTTC | CASTEGDRRGYTF
TRBJ1-5 | - | 16 | TRBV30 | TRBD1 | TGTGCCTGGAGTGTAGGGGGCAGTTATAGCAATCAGCCCCAGCATTTT | CAWSVGGSYSNQPQHF
TRBJ2-7 | - | 11 | TRBV20-1 | - | TGCAGTGCTGCAACTAGCAACGAGCAGTACTTC | CSAATSNEQYF
TRBJ1-5 | few | 12 | TRBV6-6 | TRBD1 | TGTGCCAGCGGGACAGGTTCCCAGCCCCAGCATTTT | CASGTGSQPQHF
TRBJ2-7 | - | 15 | TRBV5-4 | TRBD2 | TGTGCCAGCAGCCCGCGGGAGGGAAGTTCTCACGAGCAGTACTTC | CASSPREGSSHEQYF
TRBJ2-3 | - | 16 | TRBV3-1/TRBV3-2 | TRBD2 | TGTGCCAGCAGCCAAGATTGGACTAGCGGGAGGGATACGCAGTATTTT | CASSQDWTSGRDTQYF
TRBJ2-7 | - | 13 | TRBV20-1 | - | TGCAGTGCTAGTGAGGTCGGTGGCTACGAGCAGTACTTC | CSASEVGGYEQYF
TRBJ2-7 | - | 14 | TRBV28 | TRBD2 | TGTGCCAGCAGTTTCCGGGAGGCTCTCGGCGAGCAGTACTTC | CASSFREALGEQYF
TRBJ1-6 | - | 16 | TRBV5-1 | - | TGCGCCAGCAGCAAGAAGATCAGCTCCTATAATTCACCCCTCCACTTT | CASSKKISSYNSPLHF
TRBJ1-5 | - | 14 | TRBV5-6 | - | TGTGCCAGCAGCCTGTTTGGGGGGAATCAGCCCCAGCATTTT | CASSLFGGNQPQHF
TRBJ2-7 | - | 15 | TRBV6-2/TRBV6-3 | TRBD2 | TGTGCCAGCATCCCCGCTGGCGGGAGTTCCTACGAGCAGTACTTC | CASIPAGGSSYEQYF
TRBJ2-3 | - | 19 | TRBV4-2 | - | TGTGCCAGCAGCCAAGGAACGGGATGGGCAGGGGCCACTCCGGATACGCAGTATTTT | CASSQGTGWAGATPDTQYF
TRBJ2-5 | - | 13 | TRBV28 | TRBD1 | TGTGCCAGCCTGAGAGGGGGCCGTGAGACCCAGTACTTC | CASLRGGRETQYF
TRBJ1-1 | - | 16 | TRBV18 | TRBD1 | TGTGCCAGCTCACCAAGGCAGGGGGCTATTACCACTGAAGCTTTCTTT | CASSPRQGAITTEAFF
TRBJ2-1 | - | 13 | TRBV24-1 | - | TGTGCCACCAGTGGGAGGTTGTACAATGAGCAGTTCTTC | CATSGRLYNEQFF
TRBJ2-1 | once | 15 | TRBV28 | TRBD2 | TGTGCCAGCAGTCCCCGACTAGCGGGAGTACATGAGCAGTTCTTC | CASSPRLAGVHEQFF
TRBJ2-2 | - | 14 | TRBV6-5 | TRBD1 | TGTGCCGGAGCGACAGGGAAATACACCGGGGAGCTGTTTTTT | CAGATGKYTGELFF
TRBJ1-4 | - | 13 | TRBV2 | TRBD1 | TGTGCCAGCAGTGAGGGACAGCCTGAAAAACTGTTTTTT | CASSEGQPEKLFF
TRBJ1-2 | - | 13 | TRBV29-1 | - | TGCAGCGTTGATGGTCCGGCAGGCTATGGCTACACCTTC | CSVDGPAGYGYTF
TRBJ1-2 | - | 14 | TRBV30 | TRBD1 | TGTGCCTGGGCGTACAGGGGGCAATTATATGGCTACACCTTC | CAWAYRGQLYGYTF
TRBJ1-3 | few | 18 | TRBV7-8 | TRBD1 | TGTGCCAGCAGCTTAGAGGCGGGACAGGTCTTGTCTGGAAACACCATATATTTT | CASSLEAGQVLSGNTIYF
TRBJ2-7 | - | 13 | TRBV29-1 | TRBD1 | TGCAGCGCTAGCCGGACAGGGGAAAACGAGCAGTACTTC | CSASRTGENEQYF